Included here is one TCR beta chain sequence, with context. Antigen unknown. One end of the junction is discordant with germline, which a read error may explain. The CDR3 extends over 17 amino acids. Germline CDR1 reads SEHNR; CDR2 reads FQNEAQ (reference sequence). The sample comes from a study of cytomegalovirus exposure and HLA in healthy donors. Study information: Counted in an early data release were tens of millions of unique TCRs from HLA-typed donors. Study-wide points: Most observed TCR sequences were rare, whereas some public TCRs were detected in many donors.

The PCR was carried out with 60 Vbeta primers and 13 Jbeta primers. Using immunoSEQ multiplex PCR, the repertoire was profiled, and TCRdb retains in-frame clones only, with some absent. The sample contains over 150,000 clones, approximately 85% of which appear only once. The rearrangement joins TRBV7-9 to TRBJ2-7, with 8 bases aligning to TRBD2. The sample taken for sequencing was PBMCs. The sequence was obtained from a woman aged 45-59 years in good health and CMV-seropositive. CDR3 sequence: CSSSPAGDPPDRYEQYF. DNA for the CDR3: TGTTCCAGCAGCCCAGCGGGAGACCCCCCAGATAGGTACGAGCAGTACTTC.